The following is a TCR beta chain sequence with its context. Its antigen is currently unknown. One junction end disagrees with the germline gene, perhaps due to a read error. The read comes to an end 3 residues before the CDR3 does, leaving the germline J gene to fill in the end. The CDR3 totals 17 residues. Germline V lookup: CDR1 LGHNA, CDR2 YNFKEQ. The nonmyeloablative bone marrow transplants came from related graft donors, with transient mixed chimerism. These data are taken from a study of Tregs in tolerant kidney transplant recipients. The protocol was immunoSEQ multiplex PCR, while the TCRdb copy is restricted to in-frame clones and leaves out a portion. The sample's table shows approximately 11,000 clones. General study findings and limits: In tolerant patients, donor-specific Tregs outgrew total Tregs, suggesting antigen-driven expansion.

Sequences were derived from CD8+ T cells from blood (PBMCs), sampled 24 months after the transplant. The chain joins TRBV4-2 to TRBJ2-4, with a weak D call TRBD2 (6 bases). The TCR was taken from a human patient who received a combined kidney and bone marrow transplant. The graft donor may account for some of the T cells. The CDR3 bases that were read are TGCGCCAGCAGCCAAGAATGGGCCCTCGGGAGCGGTAACATT. Its protein product is CASSQEWALGSGNI. The CDR3 reads in full as CASSQEWALGSGNIQYF.